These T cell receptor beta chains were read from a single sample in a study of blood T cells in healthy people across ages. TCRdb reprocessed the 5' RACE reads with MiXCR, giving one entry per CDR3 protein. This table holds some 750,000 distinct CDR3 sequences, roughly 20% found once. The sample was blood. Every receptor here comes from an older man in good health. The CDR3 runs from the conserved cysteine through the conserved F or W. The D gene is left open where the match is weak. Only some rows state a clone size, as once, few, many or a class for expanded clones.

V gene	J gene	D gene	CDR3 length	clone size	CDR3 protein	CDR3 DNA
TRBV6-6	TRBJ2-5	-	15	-	CASWELGGTQETQYF	TGTGCCAGCTGGGAGTTGGGCGGAACCCAAGAGACCCAGTACTTC
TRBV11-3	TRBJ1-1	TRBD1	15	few	CASSSGAGGTAEAFF	TGTGCCAGCAGCTCAGGGGCAGGGGGGACCGCTGAAGCTTTCTTT
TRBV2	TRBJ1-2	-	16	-	CASPLEGGRGNYGYTF	TGTGCCAGCCCCCTTGAGGGGGGTAGAGGAAACTATGGCTACACCTTC
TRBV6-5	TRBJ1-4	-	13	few	CASSYRINEKLFF	TGTGCCAGCAGTTACCGAATAAATGAAAAACTGTTTTTT
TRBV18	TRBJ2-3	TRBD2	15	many	CASSPGLAGADTQYF	TGTGCCAGCAGCCCTGGACTAGCGGGAGCAGATACGCAGTATTTT
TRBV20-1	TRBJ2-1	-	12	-	CSAGYREREQFF	TGCAGTGCTGGATACAGGGAGCGGGAGCAGTTCTTC
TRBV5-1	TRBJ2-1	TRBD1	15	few	CASTPIWDSYNEQFF	TGCGCCAGCACCCCGATTTGGGACAGCTACAATGAGCAGTTCTTC
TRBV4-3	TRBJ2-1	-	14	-	CASSQDLIDSEQFF	TGCGCCAGCAGCCAAGACCTGATAGACTCAGAGCAGTTCTTC
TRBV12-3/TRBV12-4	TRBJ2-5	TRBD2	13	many	CASSGLAQETQYF	TGTGCCAGCAGTGGACTAGCTCAAGAGACCCAGTACTTC
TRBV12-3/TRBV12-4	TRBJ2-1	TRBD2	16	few	CASRSTREGPHNEQFF	TGTGCCAGCAGATCTACCCGGGAGGGCCCGCACAATGAGCAGTTCTTC
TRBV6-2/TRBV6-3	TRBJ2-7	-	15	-	CASSYGQRSSYEQYF	TGTGCCAGCAGTTACGGGCAAAGGAGCTCCTACGAGCAGTACTTC
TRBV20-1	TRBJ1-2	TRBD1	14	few	CSARSTGGNYGYTF	TGCAGTGCTAGAAGCACAGGGGGCAACTATGGCTACACCTTC
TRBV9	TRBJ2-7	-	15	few	CASSPMGHVPYEQYF	TGTGCCAGCAGCCCTATGGGTCATGTTCCCTACGAGCAGTACTTC
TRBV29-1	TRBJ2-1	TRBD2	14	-	CSVALAVPYNEQFF	TGCAGCGTTGCACTAGCGGTACCCTACAATGAGCAGTTCTTC
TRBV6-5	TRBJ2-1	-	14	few	CASSPDRDPNEQFF	TGTGCCAGCAGCCCAGACCGGGACCCCAATGAGCAGTTCTTC
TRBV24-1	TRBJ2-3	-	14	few	CATSDLRSKNTQYF	TGTGCCACCAGTGATCTCCGTTCTAAGAATACGCAGTATTTT
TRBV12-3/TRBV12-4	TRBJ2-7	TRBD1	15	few	CASRPPGTASYEQYF	TGTGCCAGCAGGCCACCCGGGACAGCCTCCTACGAGCAGTACTTC